The 18 T cell receptor beta chains given below trace back to one sample, sequenced in a study of CD8+CD57+ T cells in acquired aplastic anemia. By flow cytometry, patients selected for sequencing had shown an expansion of CD8+CD57+ cells. TCR beta VDJ and CDR3 profiling used genomic DNA as template. TCRdb re-called the reads through MiXCR, storing one row per CDR3 protein. The sample has approximately 250,000 distinct CDR3 sequences; 82% are singletons. The source material was sorted CD4+, CD8+, or CD8+CD57+ T cells (not recorded which) from PBMCs. The source is a human donor with aplastic anemia.

On this clonotype: In this CDR3 the conserved last residue, phenylalanine or tryptophan, is missing, so a read error is likely. The J gene is TRBJ2-5, the V gene TRBV15; 11 bases match TRBD2. The germline V gene encodes CDR1 LNHNV and CDR2 YYDKDF (reference sequence). V shed 10 bases and J 5 bases; nucleotides not matched to a gene: 12. CDR3 length equals 15 residues. The CDR3 region is CASSAASGGQETQYV. CDR3 nucleotide sequence: TGTGCCAGCAGTGCAGCTAGCGGGGGGCAGGAGACCCAGTACGTC.

About this clonotype: Since the CDR3 does not end with the conserved phenylalanine or tryptophan, this likely comes from a read error. J is TRBJ2-3 and V is TRBV11-3; D is undetermined. The CDR3 loop spans 14 amino acids. In germline, CDR1 is SGHNT, CDR2 YENEEA. Trimming took off 1 base at V and 6 bases at J, with 11 bases between the two ends. CDR3 in amino acids: CASSLAGTADTQYL. CDR3 sequence (DNA): TGTGCCAGCAGCTTAGCTGGAACAGCCGATACGCAGTATCTT.

The gene calls are TRBV5-6 and TRBJ1-2, with 7 bases that match TRBD1. Trimming at V came to 1 base and at J to 7 bases, leaving 4 bases not matched to a gene. Germline CDR1 is SGHDT and CDR2 is YYEEEE. The CDR3 contains 13 residues. In DNA form, the CDR3 reads TGTGCCAGCAGCTTGACAGGGGCAGGTGGCTACACCTTC. It is translated as CASSLTGAGGYTF.

The chain couples TRBV7-9 to TRBJ2-3; no definite D call. Germline CDR1 SEHNR, CDR2 FQNEAQ (reference sequence). V dropped 8 bases and J dropped 0 bases, with 12 bases sitting between them. The CDR3 length is 14 residues. The CDR3 DNA is TGTGCCAGCGCTTTAGAGATAAGCACAGATACGCAGTATTTT. As protein: CASALEISTDTQYF.

In this sample, this clonotype turned up once. The CDR3 carries no conserved terminal phenylalanine or tryptophan, so it likely arises from a read error. The DNA is omitted, as the CDR3 cannot be located on it reliably, and the CDR3 follows TCRdb's listing. This rearrangement joins TRBV7-8 to TRBJ2-3. The CDR3 region is 13 residues in length, termini included. Germline V gene data show CDR1 as SGHVS and CDR2 as FQNEAQ. CDR3 residues: CASGVAGRPDTQY.

The rearrangement links TRBV7-9 to TRBJ2-6; 8 bases match TRBD1. V was clipped by 5 bases and J by 16 bases; unmatched bases: 19. Germline loops: CDR1 SEHNR, CDR2 FQNEAQ (reference sequence). The CDR3 covers 16 residues. Here the CDR3 DNA reads TGTGCCAGCAGCGCCCGGACAGGGCCCCAAGAGACCCAGCTGACTTTC. It encodes CASSARTGPQETQLTF.

For this clonotype: Because it lacks the conserved phenylalanine or tryptophan at the end, this CDR3 is likely a read error. The limits of the CDR3 on the DNA are not certain, so only TCRdb's listed CDR3 is given. V usage is TRBV9 and J usage is TRBJ2-3; the table gives TRBD1 as D, unverified against the DNA. Looked up from germline, CDR1 is SGDLS and CDR2 is YYNGEE. The CDR3 is made up of 13 amino acids, end residues included. The chain's CDR3 is CASSVGGTSTDTL.

As regards this clonotype: A read error may produce the germline difference seen at one junction end. The rearrangement links TRBV7-8 to TRBJ2-5; maybe TRBD2 (6 bases). Germline V gene sequence: CDR1 SGHVS, CDR2 FQNEAQ. The CDR3 has 14 amino acids. The CDR3 region is CASSRARLEDTQYF. In DNA, the CDR3 is TGTGCCAGCAGCAGAGCTAGACTAGAAGATACGCAGTATTTC.

The chain carries TRBV7-6 and TRBJ2-5; D perhaps matches TRBD2 (6 bases). Trimming cost V 7 bases and J 14 bases, with 29 bases left between them. This CDR3 region has 15 residues. The germline CDR1 and CDR2 sequences are SGHVS and FNYEAQ. Here the CDR3 DNA reads TGTGCCAGCACCCTAGCGAGCGGCCCCTCTGGGGCCAACTACTTC. Its protein is CASTLASGPSGANYF.

This chain joins TRBV7-3 and TRBJ2-1, with 9 bases fitting TRBD2. This CDR3 comprises 16 residues. V lost 6 bases and J lost 11; bases outside the gene matches: 17. CDR1 is SGHTA, CDR2 FQGTGA, per germline. The CDR3 nucleotides read TGTGCCAGCAGTTCTAGCGGGACTTGGGGAAGGACCCAGCAGTTCTTC. Translated: CASSSSGTWGRTQQFF.

A few counts support this clonotype. This sequence joins TRBV29-1 and TRBJ2-7; TRBD2 might be the D (6 bases). This CDR3 region has 13 residues. Germline V lookup: CDR1 SQVTM, CDR2 ANQGSEA. Trimming took 7 bases from V and 2 from J, leaving 15 bases between them. This CDR3 reads CSGRGIDAYEQYF. The DNA for the CDR3 is TGCAGCGGGAGGGGTATAGACGCCTACGAGCAGTACTTC.

A word on this clonotype: At one end, the junction sequence differs from germline, possibly due to a read error. The chain has TRBV7-9 and TRBJ2-3; D ambiguous. This CDR3 has 14 residues. CDR1 and CDR2 from the germline V gene are SEHNR and FQNEAQ (reference sequence). The CDR3 here is CASSLAVGGDTEYF. The CDR3 nucleotides are TGTGCCAGCAGCTTAGCTGTGGGTGGCGATACGGAGTATTTT.

This clonotype was counted between two and nine times. The gene calls are TRBV15 and TRBJ1-6; D gene ambiguous. The V end was cut by 5 bases, the J end by 0 bases, with 5 bases between. The CDR3 is made up of 14 amino acids. Germline V CDR1 and CDR2: LNHNV, YYDKDF (reference sequence). Here the CDR3 reads CATSPRSYNSPLHF. The CDR3 DNA sequence: TGTGCCACCAGCCCTCGCTCCTATAATTCACCCCTCCACTTT.

In DNA, the CDR3 is TGTGCCAGCAGCTTAACGAGCAGCGCACTCAATGATCAGCCCCAGCATTTT. Its protein product is CASSLTSSALNDQPQHF. The chain has TRBV19 and TRBJ1-5; D unclear. With 9 bases removed from V and 5 bases from J, the gap between germline ends came to 26 bases. Germline-derived CDR1 and CDR2 are LNHDA and SQIVND (reference sequence). The CDR3 length is 17 residues.

Concerning this clonotype itself: One junction end disagrees with the germline gene, perhaps due to a read error. The CDR3 nucleotides read TGCGCCAGCAGCGGGGAGAGGGAAGGGGTGACTGAAGCTTTCTTT. Its translation: CASSGEREGVTEAFF. The V and J genes are TRBV11-3 and TRBJ1-1; perhaps TRBD1 as D (5 bases). In germline, CDR1 is SGHNT, CDR2 YENEEA. The CDR3 length is 15 residues.

The chain joins TRBV2 to TRBJ2-7, with D perhaps TRBD1 (5 bases). Trimming shortened V by 4 bases and J by 4 bases, and 11 bases separated the two germline ends. The CDR3 is 13 residues long. CDR1 SNHLY and CDR2 FYNNEI come from the germline V gene. The CDR3 loop reads CASSVVRAYEQYF. The CDR3, as DNA: TGTGCCAGCAGTGTGGTCAGGGCGTACGAGCAGTACTTC.

As concerns this clonotype: This is likely a read error, given that the CDR3 carries no conserved phenylalanine or tryptophan at its end. The chain couples TRBV2 to TRBJ2-1, with D perhaps TRBD1 or TRBD2 (5 bases each). The CDR3 is 14 amino acids. The germline V gene has CDR1 SNHLY and CDR2 FYNNEI. With 6 bases removed from V and 7 bases from J, the gap between germline ends came to 16 bases. The CDR3 nucleotides read TGTGCCAGCAGCGTAGGGGAGATCTATAATGAGCAGTTCGTC. It is translated as CASSVGEIYNEQFV.

As concerns this clonotype: Because the CDR3 is missing its conserved closing phenylalanine or tryptophan, this is likely a read error. The chain uses TRBV7-8 and TRBJ1-2; D remains unclear. The CDR3 extends over 16 amino acids. Germline loops: CDR1 SGHVS, CDR2 FQNEAQ. V gave up 0 bases and J gave up 10 bases, with 21 bases separating them. This CDR3 is CASSLAGGPDMQYYTL. CDR3 coding DNA: TGTGCCAGCAGCTTAGCGGGAGGTCCCGATATGCAGTACTACACCCTC.